The T cell receptor (beta chain) under discussion was sequenced for a study of siplizumab effects on memory and regulatory T cells. Germline loops: CDR1 MGHRA, CDR2 YSYEKL. V gave up 0 bases and J gave up 10 bases, with 21 bases separating them. This CDR3 contains 17 residues. The data were produced by immunoSEQ multiplex PCR, yet TCRdb's version contains in-frame clones alone and is incomplete. The sample lists about 87,000 clones; around 94% were seen once. Sequencing was performed on non-Treg CD4+ T cells sorted from blood. The clonotype was recovered from a human donor in good health. The chain is built from TRBV4-1 and TRBJ1-4, with D possibly TRBD1 on 5 matching bases. CDR3 loop: CASSQDGNRQAGGKLFF. The CDR3 region has the DNA TGCGCCAGCAGCCAAGATGGGAATCGGCAGGCGGGGGGAAAACTGTTTTTT.